This T cell receptor (beta chain) was retrieved from a study of cytomegalovirus exposure and HLA in healthy donors. With V trimmed by 6 bases and J by 5 bases, 8 bases remained unmatched. Germline CDR1 reads ENHRY; CDR2 reads SYGVKD. This CDR3 region has 14 residues. A multiplex PCR was run with 60 Vbeta primers and 13 Jbeta primers. Sequenced by immunoSEQ multiplex PCR; TCRdb stores in-frame clones only, minus some. This table holds 90,000 to 120,000 clones, around 82% found once. This clone has a count of ten or more. No antigen is known for it. Whole-study results and caveats: With later analysis, a missense DCLRE1C variant became linked to TCR beta V- and J-gene trimming. Earlier results showed most TCR beta V segments being productive about 87% or about 30% of the time. Roughly even sequencing depth across donors was the assumption behind the presence/absence analyses.

The gene calls are TRBV10-3 and TRBJ1-1; TRBD1 aligns across 8 bases. This sequence originates from a woman aged 45-59 years in good health and CMV-seropositive. The material sequenced was PBMCs. The CDR3 DNA reads TGTGCCATCAGCTCGACAGGGGCCCGGACTGAAGCTTTCTTT. Translation: CAISSTGARTEAFF.